The sequence of this TCR beta chain was determined in a study of blood T cells in healthy people across ages (dated by TCRdb to between 2014 and 2017). Background on the whole study: In model experiments, template switching captured roughly one uniquely barcoded TCR beta cDNA molecule for every two T cells. The study measured age-related changes in TCR beta repertoire diversity using deep sequencing normalized with unique cDNA molecular identifiers. The donors were divided into four age groups: young (average around 17 years), middle-aged (about 40), aged (under 70) and long-lived (roughly 88). To avoid experimental bias, donors of different ages were randomly spread across the sequencing lanes. The study analyzed two additional independent replicas of 1 million unique cDNA reads from the same blood draw for two donors, one aged 18 to 30 and one aged 80 or older. Beyond this particular receptor, the publication reports: Compared with the aged group, more naive CD4+ T cells, fewer expanded clones and increased TCR diversity were shown by the long-lived group, suggesting age selection. Conclusive comparison of naive and antigen-experienced compartments was prevented by the profiling of bulk unsorted PBMCs. Donor CMV infection status was unknown, potentially confounding age-related changes in expanded clonotypes. Estimates of total diversity based on one million sequenced T cells were regarded as lower bounds and as underestimates. A strong correlation was found between observed TCR beta diversity and the percentage of naive T cells measured by flow cytometry. As age increased, observed TCR beta diversity per million T cells dropped in a roughly linear way, and a significant reduction was already evident by age about 40.

Systemically healthy Caucasian individuals from Russia, about 38 in total and aged roughly 6 to 100 years, were included as donors. Each donor gave approximately 10 milliliters of peripheral blood, collected into EDTA-treated Vacutainer tubes. PBMCs were isolated by Ficoll-Paque density-gradient centrifugation, with at least 6.5 million obtained per sample. Total RNA was extracted from PBMCs with Trizol reagent, with at least 6 micrograms obtained per sample. For every donor, an aliquot of PBMCs went through flow cytometry to measure the percentages of naive CD45RAhigh/CD27high T cells. In the case of this clonotype: The antigen this receptor binds is unknown. Base qualities are not at hand, and no much larger clone is one base apart.

The library was generated by 5' RACE. Sequencer: Illumina HiSeq 2500. A second PCR of about 6 to 12 cycles was run with a J-beta primer mix and a sample-barcoded 5' primer. Each TCR beta cDNA molecule received a unique molecular identifier from a template-switch 5' adaptor carrying 12 random nucleotides. At least 2.5 million CDR3-containing paired-end reads were obtained from each sample. First-strand cDNA was synthesized from all RNA with the Mint cDNA synthesis kit, primed by a TRBC-specific oligonucleotide. Following uracil-DNA glycosylase treatment, all cDNA underwent a first 18-cycle PCR with the universal primers M1SS and BC2_uni_R. The authors processed their data as follows. For normalization, 1 million high-quality reads were randomly selected from each sample, with every read carrying a distinct molecular identifier. Reads with shared molecular identifiers were discarded instead of being binned into consensus sequences. MiTCR, run with a Q25 quality threshold and the strictest error-elimination algorithm, handled CDR3 identification, clonotype clustering and error correction. A nonparametric unseen species model with Euler transformation was used to estimate a lower bound on total TCR beta diversity. The public reads were reprocessed in TCRdb via fastp at Q25 and MiXCR, keeping in-frame beta chains. Each CDR3 protein appears once, grouped with its most common genes and DNA. It is TCRdb's table, rather than the study itself, that gives the V and J calls and clone size. The sample includes 550,000 to 750,000 distinct CDR3 sequences, with around 21% observed a single time. More than 3% of the sample rests with the top ten.

The CDR1 and CDR2 encoded by the germline V gene are SGHVS and FQNEAQ. Trimming costs V 0 bases and J 2 bases, and their ends lie 10 bases apart. From the cysteine through the phenylalanine, the CDR3 covers 15 amino acids. Only CDR3 DNA remains: 45 bases, in frame from the first base. The specimen was blood. The sequence derives from a man aged 65-85 years in good health. The chain was built from TRBV7-8 and TRBJ2-5; the D gene lacks a confident call. In nucleotides, the sequence is TGTGCCAGCAGCTTAGCCCCAGAGGCGCAAGAGACCCAGTACTTC. Its translation is CASSLAPEAQETQYF.